The clone carrying this T cell receptor beta chain turned up a few times. As yet, its antigen is unknown. Other DNA sequences of this sample code for an identical CDR3. An overlapping HIV-1 Gag peptide pool stimulated these cells at about 0.9 ug/peptide/mL. CD40L-negative CD69-negative CD45RO-high memory CD4+ T cells were sorted as populations depleted of antigen-responding cells. The sample comes from a study of persistence of HIV-infected CD4 T cells. This was the immunoSEQ version 4 assay in survey mode. Here immunoSEQ multiplex PCR was the method, and the copy in TCRdb shows in-frame clones only, minus some. The sample shows about 64,000 clones, 70% to 75% of them seen only once. This CDR3 is built from 14 residues. The germline CDR1 and CDR2 sequences are SGHRS and YFSETQ. Unmatched junction bases numbered 3, after V lost 3 bases and J lost 4 bases.

The chain has TRBV5-1 and TRBJ1-1; 10 bases match TRBD1. This receptor was taken from an adult man with HIV who was CMV-seropositive. The material was CD4+ T cells sorted from PBMCs after roughly 19-hour stimulation, obtained from a patient who received antiretroviral therapy. CDR3 nucleotide sequence: TGCGCCAGCAGCTCCCGGGACAGGGGCACTGAAGCTTTCTTT. Protein product: CASSSRDRGTEAFF.